The 13 T cell receptor beta chains below come from one sample, sequenced in a study of post-analysis software for immune sequencing data. TCR beta cDNA libraries had unique molecular identifiers. TCRdb re-derived calls from the PCR reads in MiXCR, one entry per CDR3 protein. The sample has under 200,000 distinct CDR3 sequences; roughly 28% are singletons. No antigen has been identified for these receptors. Study outcomes and limitations: Patients used five TRBV segments, including TRBV5-6, TRBV5-1 and TRBV20-1, more often than controls.

Material for sequencing was blood. The receptors here all came from a girl younger than 18 with multiple sclerosis.

This clonotype was detected many times. The chain recombines TRBV25-1 with TRBJ2-7; tentatively, D is TRBD1 or TRBD2 (5 bases each). Trimming shortened V by 5 bases and J by 0 bases, and 8 bases separated the two germline ends. Germline V CDR1 and CDR2: MGHDK, SYGVNS. The CDR3 loop spans 13 amino acids. As DNA, the CDR3 is TGTGCCAGCAGTTCTGGGGGCTCCTACGAGCAGTACTTC. Amino acid sequence: CASSSGGSYEQYF.

The chain links TRBV6-6 to TRBJ2-7; TRBD2 matches 7 bases. This CDR3 contains 12 residues. The V and J ends lost 8 bases and 2 bases, in that order; junction bases with no gene match: 3. Germline V gene sequence: CDR1 MNHNY, CDR2 SVGAGI (reference sequence). The CDR3 protein is CASGGGTYEQYF. The CDR3 DNA reads TGTGCCAGCGGGGGGGGGACCTACGAGCAGTACTTC.

This chain links TRBV20-1 with TRBJ1-2, with a possible D match to TRBD1 (6 bases). V dropped 6 bases and J dropped 3 bases, with 20 bases sitting between them. Germline V gene sequence: CDR1 DFQATT, CDR2 SNEGSKA (reference sequence). The CDR3 contains 15 residues. The CDR3 DNA is TGCAGTGCCCGTCCCGCCGGGGACAAGGACTATGGCTACACCTTC. Its translation is CSARPAGDKDYGYTF.

Regarding this clonotype: One end of the junction fails to match germline, which may point to a read error. The V and J genes are TRBV18 and TRBJ2-1, with D unresolved. Looked up from germline, CDR1 is KGHSH and CDR2 is LQKENI. The CDR3 length is 15 residues. In DNA, the CDR3 is TGTGCCGGCTCACCACTGGTAGCAACCAACAATGAGCAGTTCTTC. This translates into CAGSPLVATNNEQFF.

The sample holds a few counts of this clonotype. The chain has TRBV6-5 and TRBJ1-1, with no clear D. The V gene lost 0 bases and the J gene lost 5 bases, with 16 bases spanning the gap. CDR1 and CDR2 (germline): MNHEY, SVGAGI. The CDR3 sequence is 16 residues long. The CDR3 DNA is TGTGCCAGCAGTTACTCTCCTCGGAGGGCCGGGACTGAAGCTTTCTTT. Its protein product is CASSYSPRRAGTEAFF.

Many counts were recorded for this clonotype. The V call is TRBV7-9, the J call TRBJ1-1; unclear D gene. V shed 3 bases and J shed 4 bases, with 3 bases lying between them. The CDR3 is 11 amino acids. The germline CDR1 and CDR2 sequences are SEHNR and FQNEAQ (reference sequence). As DNA, the CDR3 is TGTGCCAGCAGCTTGGGCACTGAAGCTTTCTTT. Its translation: CASSLGTEAFF.

The rearrangement links TRBV4-1 to TRBJ1-5, with TRBD1 identical over 8 bases. Germline V gives CDR1 MGHRA, CDR2 YSYEKL. The CDR3 extends over 18 amino acids. The V gene end was trimmed by 0 bases and the J gene end by 7 bases; junction bases not matched to a gene: 14. CDR3 DNA sequence: TGCGCCAGCAGCCAAGATGGGCTGGGGACAGGAGTTTCGCAGCCCCAGCATTTT. Protein product: CASSQDGLGTGVSQPQHF.

This clonotype was seen repeatedly, ten times or more. The chain joins TRBV7-9 to TRBJ2-1; no firm D call. There are 14 residues in the CDR3. Germline CDR1 reads SEHNR; CDR2 reads FQNEAQ (reference sequence). The V end was cut by 5 bases, the J end by 7 bases, with 15 bases between. The DNA of the CDR3 is TGTGCCAGCAGCCCCACCCGAGGACGTAATGAGCAGTTCTTC. It translates to CASSPTRGRNEQFF. Variable domain in full (rest from reference TRBV7-9 and TRBJ2-1): DTGVSQNPRHKITKRGQNVTFRCDPISEHNRLYWYRQTLGQGPEFLTYFQNEAQLEKSRLLSDRFSAERPKGSFSTLEIQRTEQGDSAMYLCASSPTRGRNEQFFGPGTRLTVL.

The chain combines TRBV4-1 with TRBJ1-1; D is undetermined. Germline CDR1 reads MGHRA; CDR2 reads YSYEKL. The V end lost 6 bases, the J end lost 1 base, and 12 bases lay between the germline ends. The CDR3 runs 14 residues. The CDR3 loop reads CASRPFAQNTEAFF. The DNA of the CDR3 is TGCGCCAGCAGGCCGTTCGCCCAGAACACTGAAGCTTTCTTT.

This clonotype has only a few counts. The chain uses TRBV14 and TRBJ1-2, with 10 bases lining up with TRBD1. Losses at the gene ends were 4 bases for V and 7 bases for J; bases not matched to a gene: 9. This CDR3 contains 15 residues. Germline V gene data show CDR1 as SGHDN and CDR2 as FVKESK. In DNA, the CDR3 is TGTGCCAGCAGCCCCCCGGGACAGGGGCCGGTTGGCTACACCTTC. Its translation is CASSPPGQGPVGYTF.

Comment on this clonotype: Being one base from a much bigger clone, this may be a read error. The rearrangement links TRBV5-1 to TRBJ2-5, with a possible D match to TRBD2 (6 bases). The CDR3 runs to 15 residues. CDR1 SGHRS and CDR2 YFSETQ come from the germline V gene. The CDR3 here is CAGSLGGSQQETQYF. CDR3 nucleotide sequence: TGCGCCGGCAGCTTGGGAGGCAGCCAACAAGAGACCCAGTACTTC.

Concerning this clonotype itself: Since a much larger clone is just one base distant, this may be a read error. The V and J genes are TRBV5-1 and TRBJ2-3; D gene unclear. Germline loops: CDR1 SGHRS, CDR2 YFSETQ. This CDR3 is 13 amino acids long. The CDR3 loop reads CANSLETYDTQYF. In DNA form, the CDR3 reads TGCGCCAACAGCTTAGAGACCTACGATACGCAGTATTTT.

At least ten counts were recorded for this clonotype. The chain links TRBV7-9 to TRBJ2-6; D is tentatively TRBD1 or TRBD2 (5 bases each). The CDR3 consists of 16 residues. The V gene's germline CDR1 is SEHNR and CDR2 FQNEAQ (reference sequence). Trimming removed 5 bases at V and 6 bases at J, with 17 bases between. The CDR3 nucleotides read TGTGCCAGCAGCATAGGGCACCGGGACGTGGCCAACGTCCTGACTTTC. It specifies CASSIGHRDVANVLTF. Looking up the rest from reference TRBV7-9 and TRBJ2-6 gives the full variable domain: DTGVSQNPRHKITKRGQNVTFRCDPISEHNRLYWYRQTLGQGPEFLTYFQNEAQLEKSRLLSDRFSAERPKGSFSTLEIQRTEQGDSAMYLCASSIGHRDVANVLTFGAGSRLTVL.